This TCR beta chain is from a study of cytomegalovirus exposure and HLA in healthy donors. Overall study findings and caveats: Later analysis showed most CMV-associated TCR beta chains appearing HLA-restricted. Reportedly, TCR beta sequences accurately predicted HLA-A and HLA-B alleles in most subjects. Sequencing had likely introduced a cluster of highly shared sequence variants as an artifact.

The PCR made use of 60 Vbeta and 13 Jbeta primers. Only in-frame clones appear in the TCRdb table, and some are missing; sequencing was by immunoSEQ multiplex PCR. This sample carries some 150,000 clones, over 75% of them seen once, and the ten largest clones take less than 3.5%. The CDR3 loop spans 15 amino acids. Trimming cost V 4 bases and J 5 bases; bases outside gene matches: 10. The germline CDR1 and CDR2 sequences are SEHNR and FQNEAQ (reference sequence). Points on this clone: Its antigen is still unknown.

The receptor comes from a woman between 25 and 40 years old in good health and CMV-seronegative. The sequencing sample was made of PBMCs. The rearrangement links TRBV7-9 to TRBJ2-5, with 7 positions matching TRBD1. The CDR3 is CASSYRQGAGETQYF. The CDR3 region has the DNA TGTGCCAGCAGCTACCGACAGGGTGCAGGGGAGACCCAGTACTTC.